These T cell receptor beta chains were read from a single sample in a study of cytomegalovirus exposure and HLA in healthy donors. TCRdb's table, derived via immunoSEQ multiplex PCR, lists solely in-frame clones and lacks some. The top ten hold about 1.6% of the sample, which has under 200,000 clones, 82% seen once. The sequenced sample was PBMCs. The receptor set was obtained from a girl aged 10 to 17 in good health and CMV-seropositive. Both conserved end residues are part of each CDR3. A D gene is named only where the DNA matches it firmly.

d_call,v_call,j_call,cdr3_aa
-,TRBV5-1,TRBJ2-3,CASSLYLSTDTQYF
TRBD2,TRBV11-3,TRBJ2-1,CASSLGLAGGLNEQFF
TRBD1,TRBV4-2,TRBJ1-4,CASSRPDRGEKLFF
-,TRBV25-1,TRBJ2-2,CASSDRTGLTGELFF
TRBD1,TRBV27,TRBJ1-2,CASSKQGAPIYGYTF
TRBD1,TRBV2,TRBJ1-2,CASRGQGSNYGYTF
TRBD1,TRBV5-6,TRBJ2-2,CASSFMLAGGHTGELFF
-,TRBV11-1,TRBJ2-5,CASSIGGPSLQETQYF
-,TRBV19,TRBJ1-5,CASTGFAQPQHF
-,TRBV7-6,TRBJ1-1,CASSPTPDSLNTEAFF
-,TRBV28,TRBJ2-2,CASSLPPGELFF
-,TRBV11-2,TRBJ2-3,CASSPTTYTDTQYF
-,TRBV19,TRBJ2-3,CASSIWSLGDTQYF
TRBD1,TRBV27,TRBJ1-2,CASSLYRQGWGYGYTF
-,TRBV2,TRBJ1-1,CASSESRGGASAFF
TRBD1,TRBV5-5,TRBJ1-5,CASSWEPGTGYGQPQHF
-,TRBV6-5,TRBJ1-6,CASSRDIYNSPLHF
-,TRBV7-2,TRBJ2-1,CASSSSAGFEQFF
TRBD2,TRBV2,TRBJ2-3,CASRPPGLADERRAQYF
TRBD2,TRBV7-2,TRBJ2-3,CASSISSGAEDTQYF
-,TRBV28,TRBJ1-1,CASSGRQLNTEAFF
TRBD1,TRBV4-1,TRBJ1-2,CASSQDSQGSSFYGYTF
-,TRBV7-8,TRBJ1-1,CASSPLRNTEAFF
-,TRBV5-6,TRBJ2-5,CASSMGEVQETQYF
TRBD1,TRBV5-1,TRBJ2-7,CASSLRLSGQGNYEQYF
-,TRBV9,TRBJ2-1,CASSVTAEVYNEQFF
TRBD1,TRBV7-8,TRBJ2-1,CASSLFPTGNGNEQFF
TRBD1,TRBV6-5,TRBJ2-5,CASSYRGTGGGETQYF
TRBD2,TRBV9,TRBJ2-1,CASSAPGLADNEQFF
-,TRBV10-3,TRBJ1-1,CAISEGGQDTEAFF
-,TRBV28,TRBJ2-5,CASSFLSLRKQETQYF
-,TRBV18,TRBJ1-5,CASSPGLNNQPQHF
-,TRBV10-3,TRBJ2-7,CAISDSTAASEQYF
-,TRBV28,TRBJ2-3,CAIQSTDTQYF
-,TRBV4-1,TRBJ1-1,CASSQVGRVNTEAFF
TRBD2,TRBV13,TRBJ2-7,CASRPAGGGEQYF
-,TRBV5-1,TRBJ2-6,CASSLGVRGSGANVLTF
-,TRBV11-2,TRBJ2-2,CASSLQPGTNTGELFF
TRBD1,TRBV27,TRBJ2-7,CASSLGTDYEQYF
TRBD2,TRBV6-5,TRBJ2-1,CATGLAFDYEQFF
-,TRBV5-8,TRBJ2-7,CASSPHRGWSATYEQYF
TRBD1,TRBV15,TRBJ2-5,CATSRGQGAREETQYF
TRBD2,TRBV7-2,TRBJ2-5,CASSLRPSGGAETQYF
-,TRBV6-6,TRBJ1-2,CASSWREGYGYTF
TRBD2,TRBV7-9,TRBJ2-5,CASSPPPLAGVEETQYF
-,TRBV7-2,TRBJ1-2,CASSSVGGGYGYTF
TRBD1,TRBV19,TRBJ2-7,CASSMGGQVSYEQYF
-,TRBV5-4,TRBJ1-3,CASSPSSGNTIYF
-,TRBV4-2,TRBJ1-1,CASSQDRKQMNTEAFF
-,TRBV13,TRBJ1-4,CASNPGPGEKLFF
-,TRBV14,TRBJ1-2,CASSAGRLEHGYTF